Listed below are T cell receptor beta chains from one sample, sequenced in a study of blood T cells in healthy people across ages. Via MiXCR, TCRdb re-called the 5' RACE reads, giving one row per CDR3 protein. This sample has about 800,000 distinct CDR3 sequences; approximately 25% occur once, and the top ten carry roughly 3.5%. The same data also went into a second study, on T cells of mothers and their children.

The sequencing input was blood. The origin of the receptors is a boy between 10 and 17 years old in good health. CDR3s include the opening cysteine and the closing phenylalanine or tryptophan. The D gene is left open where the match is weak. Expanded clones are given a class, and other clones once, few, many or no size at all.

V,J,D,size,DNA,CDR3
TRBV25-1,TRBJ1-2,TRBD1,-,TGTGCCAGCAGCTCAAACAGGGGAGTCTATGGCTACACCTTC,CASSSNRGVYGYTF
TRBV5-1,TRBJ2-7,-,-,TGCGCCAGCAGCTCGGACGGAGAATACGAGCAGTACTTC,CASSSDGEYEQYF
TRBV5-1,TRBJ2-5,-,few,TGCGCCAGCAGCTCCGGCCAATTGGGGCCTACTGTAGAGACCCAGTACTTC,CASSSGQLGPTVETQYF
TRBV20-1,TRBJ2-1,TRBD2,-,TGCAGTGCTCCGCGGGAGGGCGAGGGTAATGAGCAGTTCTTC,CSAPREGEGNEQFF
TRBV2,TRBJ1-1,-,-,TGTGCCAGCCCCAGGGGAGCTTTTGAAGCTTTCTTT,CASPRGAFEAFF
TRBV20-1,TRBJ2-1,-,once,TGCAGTGCTGACCGGACTAACAATGAGCAGTTCTTC,CSADRTNNEQFF
TRBV5-6,TRBJ1-1,TRBD1,few,TGTGCCAGCAGCTTTCGCGACAGGGTCACTGAAGCTTTCTTT,CASSFRDRVTEAFF
TRBV2,TRBJ2-1,-,-,TGTGCCAGCGGTGTGCAGGTGCTAGGATACAATGAGCAGTTCTTC,CASGVQVLGYNEQFF
TRBV20-1,TRBJ2-6,-,-,TGCAGTGCTAGAGCGCGGTTCGGGTCTGGGGCCAACGTCCTGACTTTC,CSARARFGSGANVLTF
TRBV18,TRBJ2-1,TRBD2,few,TGTGCCAGCCCACCGCGGGGGTCCTACAATGAGCAGTTCTTC,CASPPRGSYNEQFF
TRBV28,TRBJ2-5,TRBD2,few,TGTGCCAGCAGTTTCGAGCGGGGGGTTGAGGAGACCCAGTACTTC,CASSFERGVEETQYF
TRBV7-9,TRBJ1-2,-,once,-,CASSFGGGTNYGFTF
TRBV24-1,TRBJ2-1,-,-,TGTGCCACCTCCGGGGGCGGTAAGAGCTCCTACAATGAGCAGTTCTTC,CATSGGGKSSYNEQFF
TRBV29-1,TRBJ2-1,-,few,TGCAGCGCCTGGGACTACAATGAGCAGTTCTTC,CSAWDYNEQFF
TRBV25-1,TRBJ1-2,-,-,TGTGCCAGCAGGCTAGGCGGGAGCTATGGCTACACCTTC,CASRLGGSYGYTF
TRBV6-2/TRBV6-3,TRBJ1-4,-,many,TGTGCCAGCAGCAGAGGAGAAAAACTGTTTTTT,CASSRGEKLFF
TRBV7-2,TRBJ1-2,TRBD1,-,TGTGCCAGCAGACAAGGGGGCCTGGGTGGCTACACCTTC,CASRQGGLGGYTF
TRBV4-3,TRBJ1-4,-,-,TGCGCCAGCAGCACCCGGACAGTACGTGGGGAAAAACTGTTTTTT,CASSTRTVRGEKLFF
TRBV15,TRBJ1-5,-,-,TGTGCCACCAGCAGAGACAGGCTAGACCCCAATCAGCCCCAGCATTTT,CATSRDRLDPNQPQHF
TRBV7-6,TRBJ2-2,-,few,TGTGCCAGCAGCTCCGAGAAGGTCGCCACCGGGGAGCTGTTTTTT,CASSSEKVATGELFF
TRBV5-1,TRBJ1-6,-,-,TGCGCCAGCAGCTTGGGCATTGACGGGACCGCGTATAATTCACCCCTCCACTTT,CASSLGIDGTAYNSPLHF
TRBV19,TRBJ2-7,TRBD1,few,TGTGCCAGTAGTATACCCGGACAGGGCGCCTACGAGCAGTACTTC,CASSIPGQGAYEQYF
TRBV11-2,TRBJ2-1,TRBD1,few,TGTGCCAGCAGCTCACGGCGTGGGACAGGAGCTTACAATGAGCAGTTCTTC,CASSSRRGTGAYNEQFF
TRBV7-2,TRBJ2-1,TRBD1,-,TGTGCCAGCGCGAGGGACAGCTACAATGAGCAGTTCTTC,CASARDSYNEQFF
TRBV29-1,TRBJ1-2,TRBD1,few,TGCAGTGGAAAGACAGGGTCATTCCTGGACGGCTACACCTTC,CSGKTGSFLDGYTF
TRBV7-9,TRBJ2-2,TRBD1,few,TGTGCCAGCAGCTTAGAGGGGGCGGACACCGGGGAGCTGTTTTTT,CASSLEGADTGELFF
TRBV29-1,TRBJ2-5,-,many,TGCAGCGTTGTAAAGGAGACCCAGTACTTC,CSVVKETQYF
TRBV2,TRBJ2-1,-,few,TGTGCCAGCAATCGACGGGGGATTACTGACAATGAGCAGTTCTTC,CASNRRGITDNEQFF
TRBV29-1,TRBJ2-7,-,few,TGCAGCGTTACGGGACCCTCTAGGCCCTACGAGCAGTACTTC,CSVTGPSRPYEQYF
TRBV18,TRBJ1-1,-,many,TGTGCCAGCTCAGAGACAGGGAACACTGAAGCTTTCTTT,CASSETGNTEAFF
TRBV2,TRBJ2-5,TRBD1,few,TGTGCCAGCAGCCGGGACAGATCTCAAGAGACCCAGTACTTC,CASSRDRSQETQYF
TRBV5-1,TRBJ2-5,TRBD2,few,TGCGCCAGCATAAGCATGGCGGGGGGGCCAGAGACCCAGTACTTC,CASISMAGGPETQYF
TRBV3-1,TRBJ2-4,-,-,TGTGCCAGCAGCCAGGTTACAGGGCAGAACATTCAGTACTTC,CASSQVTGQNIQYF
TRBV7-2,TRBJ2-3,TRBD1,many,TGTGCCAGCAGCTGGGACAGGAGCACAGATACGCAGTATTTT,CASSWDRSTDTQYF